The present T cell receptor (beta chain) was sequenced within a study of T cell changes during pregnancy in multiple sclerosis. Germline V CDR1 and CDR2: LNHDA, SQIVND (reference sequence). There are 14 residues in the CDR3. V lost 6 bases, J lost 2 bases, and 6 bases stayed unmatched. Using immunoSEQ multiplex PCR, the repertoire was profiled, and TCRdb retains in-frame clones only, with some absent. This sample yields roughly 110,000 clones, of which 80% to 95% are seen a single time; around 1.5% belongs to the top ten. The sample here was peripheral blood, taken after pregnancy. The genes are TRBV19 and TRBJ1-2, with 7 bases fitting TRBD1. The clonotype originates from a female donor with multiple sclerosis, enrolled in a pregnancy study. The CDR3 nucleotides are TGTGCCAGTAGCCCGAGGGGGCAAAACTATGGCTACACCTTC. Translated: CASSPRGQNYGYTF.